The clone carrying this T cell receptor beta chain was counted a few times. This record belongs to a study of blood T cells in healthy people across ages. The CDR3 is 19 amino acids. Germline V lookup: CDR1 MNHEY, CDR2 SVGEGT. Sample-barcoded 5' priming and a J-beta primer mix drove a second PCR of roughly 7 to 11 cycles. Each CDR3 protein gets one entry after TCRdb re-called the 5' RACE reads with MiXCR. This table has about 1.8 million distinct CDR3 sequences, about 49% appearing once. The chain couples TRBV6-2 or TRBV6-3 to TRBJ2-5; D remains ambiguous. Gene TRBJ2-7 matches the end of the DNA better, so the J call may be wrong. The sample taken for sequencing was blood. The receptor comes from a woman in her 40s in good health. CDR3 protein: CASSSRFLGFDSRSYEQYF. The CDR3 DNA is TGTGCCAGCAGTTCTAGATTCCTGGGTTTCGACTCCCGATCCTACGAGCAGTACTTC.